The TCR beta chain under discussion was sequenced for a study of blood T cell repertoires in COVID-19. Overall study context: The origin of the acute and convalescent COVID-19 samples was the United States, Italy and Spain.

Germline-derived CDR1 and CDR2 are KGHSH and LQKENI. The CDR3 loop spans 15 amino acids. J was trimmed by 5 bases and V by 2 bases; bases with no gene match: 5. Study processing details: Amplification of reference gene primers provided the estimated nucleated cell counts. The data were produced by immunoSEQ multiplex PCR, yet TCRdb's version contains in-frame clones alone and is incomplete. V and J calls and clone size are as listed in that table; D and trimming were resolved from the DNA. The sample lists some 17,000 clones, approximately 89% seen once, with about 4.5% in the top ten. V and J are TRBV18 and TRBJ1-5, with TRBD1 matching 8 bases. This TCR came from a man between 60 and 70 years old with active COVID-19. The sequencing input was peripheral blood. The CDR3 here is CASSPGTGGDQPQHF. For the CDR3, the DNA is TGTGCCAGCTCACCAGGGACAGGAGGTGATCAGCCCCAGCATTTT.